The 29 T cell receptor beta chains below all came from one sample that was sequenced in a study of T cell responses to AZD1222 COVID-19 vaccine. The repertoire was sequenced with immunoSEQ multiplex PCR; TCRdb's copy has only in-frame clones and lacks some. The sample comprises roughly 180,000 clones, 80% to 95% of which are singletons, and approximately 1.8% rests with the top ten. The source material was peripheral blood, sampled 28 days after the second AZD1222 dose. The receptors stem from an adult who received the AZD1222 COVID-19 vaccine.

The rearrangement joins TRBV7-2 to TRBJ2-1; a weak D match, TRBD2 (6 bases). The V end was cut by 1 base, the J end by 0 bases, with 13 bases between. The length of the CDR3 is 17 residues. Germline-derived CDR1 and CDR2 are SGHTA and FQGNSA. The CDR3 reads CASSLGIGTFSYNEQFF. In DNA, the CDR3 is TGTGCCAGCAGCTTAGGGATCGGGACTTTCTCCTACAATGAGCAGTTCTTC.

This rearrangement joins TRBV27 to TRBJ2-1; D is uncertain. This CDR3 has 15 residues. From germline, CDR1 is MNHEY and CDR2 SMNVEV (reference sequence). V gave up 6 bases and J gave up 0 bases, with 12 bases separating them. The CDR3 spells CASRRGVSSYNEQFF. The DNA of the CDR3 is TGTGCCAGCAGACGAGGCGTAAGCTCCTACAATGAGCAGTTCTTC.

J is TRBJ2-5 and V is TRBV18; 7 nucleotides agree with TRBD1. The germline CDR1 and CDR2 sequences are KGHSH and LQKENI. V lost 3 bases to trimming and J lost 2 bases; unmatched junction nucleotides: 3. The CDR3 contains 14 residues. CDR3 protein: CASSPVRGQETQYF. CDR3 DNA sequence: TGTGCCAGCTCACCGGTCAGGGGGCAAGAGACCCAGTACTTC.

V gene TRBV7-9 combines with J gene TRBJ2-7; 7 bases map to TRBD1. Germline assignment: CDR1 SEHNR and CDR2 FQNEAQ (reference sequence). This CDR3 is 13 amino acids long. Trimming cost V 10 bases and J 1 base; bases outside gene matches: 7. The CDR3 here is CATQGQSSYEQYF. DNA for the CDR3: TGTGCCACCCAGGGACAGTCGTCCTACGAGCAGTACTTC.

This sequence joins TRBV19 and TRBJ2-3; no reliable D call. CDR3 length: 14 residues. Germline CDR1 and CDR2: LNHDA and SQIVND (reference sequence). Deletions cut 4 bases from V and 2 bases from J, with 10 bases between. The CDR3 DNA reads as TGTGCCAGTAGTAGCAGACTGGTCACAGATACGCAGTATTTT. This translates into CASSSRLVTDTQYF.

The chain uses TRBV29-1 and TRBJ2-3; possible D gene TRBD1, 6 bases. The V and J ends lost 6 bases and 0 bases respectively, with 19 bases between them. This CDR3 comprises 16 residues. From germline, CDR1 is SQVTM and CDR2 ANQGSEA. CDR3: CSVPGTPYSSTDTQYF. The CDR3 DNA reads as TGCAGCGTCCCGGGGACACCTTACTCTAGCACAGATACGCAGTATTTT.

J is TRBJ2-7 and V is TRBV11-2; 7 bases agree with TRBD2. Germline V gene lookup returns CDR1 SGHAT and CDR2 FQNNGV. The CDR3 sequence is 14 residues long. V shed 1 base and J 3 bases; nucleotides not matched to a gene: 3. The CDR3 DNA reads as TGTGCCAGCAGCTTAGGGGCTAGCGGCTACGAGCAGTACTTC. Translation gives CASSLGASGYEQYF.

The chain recombines TRBV6-6 with TRBJ1-1, with D possibly TRBD1 on 5 matching bases. This CDR3 comprises 14 residues. Deletions cut 3 bases from V and 1 base from J, with 9 bases between. CDR1 is MNHNY, CDR2 SVGAGI, per germline (reference sequence). Here the CDR3 reads CASSYQGRNTEAFF. The CDR3 nucleotides are TGTGCCAGCAGTTATCAGGGTAGGAACACTGAAGCTTTCTTT.

J is TRBJ2-3 and V is TRBV10-2, with 7 nucleotides matching TRBD1. The germline V gene encodes CDR1 WSHSY and CDR2 SAAADI. CDR3 size: 14 residues. The V segment lost 7 bases and the J segment 3 bases; nucleotides outside the gene matches: 7. The CDR3 sequence: CASMNRGLTDTQYF. CDR3 in DNA: TGCGCCAGCATGAACAGGGGATTGACAGATACGCAGTATTTT.

A single count supports this clone. V gene TRBV2 combines with J gene TRBJ2-5, with 8 bases aligning to TRBD2. This CDR3 spans 14 amino acids. Germline assignment: CDR1 SNHLY and CDR2 FYNNEI. The V gene end was trimmed by 5 bases and the J gene end by 2 bases; junction bases not matched to a gene: 4. The CDR3 loop reads CASSRGGLQETQYF. CDR3 DNA: TGTGCCAGCAGTCGGGGGGGTCTACAAGAGACCCAGTACTTC.

This clone was detected a few times. Other DNA variants within this sample encode the same CDR3. This rearrangement joins TRBV7-9 to TRBJ1-6; D is unresolved. The CDR3 spans 14 residues. Deletions cut 1 base from V and 4 bases from J, with 5 bases between. Germline V gene lookup returns CDR1 SEHNR and CDR2 FQNEAQ (reference sequence). DNA of the CDR3: TGTGCCAGCAGCTTAGGAGCGTATAATTCACCCCTCCACTTT. Protein sequence: CASSLGAYNSPLHF.

This rearrangement joins TRBV5-1 to TRBJ2-7, with 14 positions matching TRBD2. V was clipped by 5 bases and J by 2 bases; unmatched bases: 3. Germline CDR1 and CDR2: SGHRS and YFSETQ. The CDR3 totals 15 residues. The CDR3, as DNA: TGCGCCAGCAGGGCGGGACTAGCGGGAGCCTACGAGCAGTACTTC. Its protein product is CASRAGLAGAYEQYF.

The chain recombines TRBV6-5 with TRBJ1-1; D is unclear. Trimming took 5 bases from V and 4 from J, leaving 11 bases between them. CDR3 length: 13 residues. Germline CDR1 reads MNHEY; CDR2 reads SVGAGI. The chain's CDR3 is CASSLRRPTEAFF. In DNA, the CDR3 is TGTGCCAGCAGTCTAAGGCGACCCACTGAAGCTTTCTTT.

The V gene is TRBV21-1, the J gene TRBJ2-7; the D call of TRBD1 is as the table states it, not checked on the DNA. TRBV21-1 is marked as a pseudogene. CDR3 length: 16 residues. CDR3 residues: CARKGYKQGVYYEQYF. The CDR3 DNA reads as TGTGCCAGAAAGGGTTATAAACAGGGGGTCTATTACGAGCAGTACTTC.

The chain combines TRBV4-2 with TRBJ1-6; D is undetermined. The CDR3 length is 17 residues. Per germline, CDR1 LGHNA and CDR2 YNFKEQ. The V gene lost 0 bases and the J gene lost 2 bases, with 11 bases spanning the gap. The CDR3 DNA reads as TGTGCCAGCAGCCAAGAGTGGTCCTCAACCTATAATTCACCCCTCCACTTT. This codes for CASSQEWSSTYNSPLHF.

V usage is TRBV5-1 and J usage is TRBJ1-1, with 7 bases that match TRBD1. The length of the CDR3 is 15 residues. CDR1 SGHRS and CDR2 YFSETQ come from the germline V gene. The V segment lost 2 bases and the J segment 2 bases; nucleotides outside the gene matches: 6. The CDR3 is CASSFGTVANTEAFF. Here the CDR3 DNA reads TGCGCCAGCAGCTTTGGGACAGTCGCTAACACTGAAGCTTTCTTT.

J is TRBJ2-2 and V is TRBV3-1 (or the pseudogene TRBV3-2); perhaps TRBD2 as D (7 bases). The CDR3 covers 16 residues. The V end lost 11 bases, the J end lost 7 bases, and 26 bases lay between the germline ends. CDR1 LGHDT and CDR2 YNNKEL come from the germline V gene (reference sequence). CDR3 sequence: CARRARGAPGSGELFF. CDR3 in DNA: TGTGCCCGCCGCGCCCGGGGGGCCCCCGGGAGCGGGGAGCTGTTTTTT.

The V call is TRBV6-6, the J call TRBJ2-7; 7 nucleotides line up with TRBD2. CDR1 and CDR2 from the germline V gene are MNHNY and SVGAGI (reference sequence). This CDR3 comprises 14 residues. J was trimmed by 2 bases and V by 0 bases; bases with no gene match: 1. The CDR3 loop reads CASSYSGTTYEQYF. CDR3 bases: TGTGCCAGCAGTTACTCCGGGACTACCTACGAGCAGTACTTC.

V gene TRBV2 combines with J gene TRBJ2-1; 11 nucleotides agree with TRBD1. The CDR3 totals 15 residues. Germline CDR1 and CDR2: SNHLY and FYNNEI. J gave up 4 bases and V 6 bases, and 5 bases lay outside the gene matches. The CDR3 sequence: CASRPGQGGYNEQFF. CDR3 in DNA: TGTGCCAGCAGGCCGGGACAGGGGGGGTACAATGAGCAGTTCTTC.

The V gene is TRBV5-5, the J gene TRBJ2-3; possible D gene TRBD1, 5 bases. Germline CDR1 is SGHKS and CDR2 is YYEKEE (reference sequence). Trimming cost V 4 bases and J 6 bases, with 21 bases left between them. The CDR3 totals 16 residues. CDR3 region: CASSPGWTPPSDTQYF. Here the CDR3 DNA reads TGTGCCAGCAGCCCAGGGTGGACCCCCCCCTCCGATACGCAGTATTTT.

The chain combines TRBV4-3 with TRBJ1-2; 7 nucleotides align to TRBD1. V dropped 2 bases and J dropped 4; count of bases not matched to a gene: 13. CDR1 LGHNA and CDR2 YSLEER come from the germline V gene. The CDR3 runs 17 residues. The CDR3 here is CASSQSQGEGASYGYTF. DNA of the CDR3: TGCGCCAGCAGCCAATCTCAAGGAGAGGGGGCGTCCTATGGCTACACCTTC.

The chain carries TRBV18 and TRBJ1-4, with 7 bases aligning to TRBD1. CDR3 length equals 15 residues. Germline CDR1 is KGHSH and CDR2 is LQKENI. With 3 bases clipped from V and 3 bases from J, the junction kept 4 bases outside the gene matches. CDR3 coding DNA: TGTGCCAGCTCACCCCGACAGGGAGCTAATGAAAAACTGTTTTTT. Amino acid sequence: CASSPRQGANEKLFF.

As regards this clone: Other DNA sequences from this sample encode an identical CDR3 as well. The chain links TRBV5-1 to TRBJ2-5; tentative D call: TRBD2 (6 bases). From germline, CDR1 is SGHRS and CDR2 YFSETQ. V lost 0 bases and J 2 bases, leaving 11 bases between the germline ends. The CDR3 is made up of 15 amino acids. CDR3 amino acids: CASSLEGLGQETQYF. The CDR3 DNA reads TGCGCCAGCAGCTTGGAGGGACTGGGGCAAGAGACCCAGTACTTC.

The count of this clone is one. The V and J genes are TRBV5-5 and TRBJ1-4; D is unclear. The CDR3 runs to 12 residues. V was trimmed by 2 bases and J by 6 bases, leaving 5 bases between them. Germline-derived CDR1 and CDR2 are SGHKS and YYEKEE (reference sequence). The DNA of the CDR3 is TGTGCCAGCAGCTTTTCGCATGAAAAACTGTTTTTT. This codes for CASSFSHEKLFF.

CDR3 amino acids: CASSLFSQGVSSSTEAFF. CDR3 bases: TGTGCCAGCAGCTTATTTAGTCAGGGCGTTTCCTCATCCACTGAAGCTTTCTTT. The chain uses TRBV7-2 and TRBJ1-1, with D possibly being TRBD1 (5 bases). The germline V gene encodes CDR1 SGHTA and CDR2 FQGNSA. The V end was cut by 2 bases, the J end by 4 bases, with 23 bases between. The CDR3 is made up of 18 amino acids.

This chain links TRBV4-2 with TRBJ2-3; D may be TRBD2 (5 bases). The CDR3 runs 12 residues. The V end lost 1 base, the J end lost 11 bases, and 10 bases lay between the germline ends. Germline V gene lookup returns CDR1 LGHNA and CDR2 YNFKEQ. For the CDR3, the DNA is TGTGCCAGCAGCCAAGGCTCCGGGGAGCAGTATTTT. Its protein is CASSQGSGEQYF.

The rearrangement links TRBV5-1 to TRBJ2-5; tentatively, D is TRBD1 or TRBD2 (5 bases each). CDR1 is SGHRS and CDR2 is YFSETQ in the germline V gene. The CDR3 is made up of 14 amino acids. V shed 4 bases and J shed 1 base, with 11 bases lying between them. In DNA, the CDR3 is TGCGCCAGCAGCCGCGACAGCGGCCAAGAGACCCAGTACTTC. As protein: CASSRDSGQETQYF.

The chain uses TRBV6-5 and TRBJ1-2, with 8 bases matching TRBD1. The CDR3 runs 15 residues. Germline CDR1 reads MNHEY; CDR2 reads SVGAGI. After removal of 6 bases from V and 5 bases from J, the junction contained 11 bases not matched to a gene. In DNA form, the CDR3 reads TGTGCCAGCAGCCATAGTGGACAGGGTTTTTATGGCTACACCTTC. The encoded protein is CASSHSGQGFYGYTF.

The chain uses TRBV3-1 (or the pseudogene TRBV3-2) and TRBJ2-7; a possible D gene is TRBD1 (6 bases). Germline values: CDR1 LGHDT, CDR2 YNNKEL (reference sequence). V gave up 2 bases and J gave up 2 bases, with 19 bases separating them. The CDR3 is 17 residues long. Written as DNA, the CDR3 is TGTGCCAGCAGCCAACCTCAAGGACAGACGATTACCTACGAGCAGTACTTC. It translates to CASSQPQGQTITYEQYF.